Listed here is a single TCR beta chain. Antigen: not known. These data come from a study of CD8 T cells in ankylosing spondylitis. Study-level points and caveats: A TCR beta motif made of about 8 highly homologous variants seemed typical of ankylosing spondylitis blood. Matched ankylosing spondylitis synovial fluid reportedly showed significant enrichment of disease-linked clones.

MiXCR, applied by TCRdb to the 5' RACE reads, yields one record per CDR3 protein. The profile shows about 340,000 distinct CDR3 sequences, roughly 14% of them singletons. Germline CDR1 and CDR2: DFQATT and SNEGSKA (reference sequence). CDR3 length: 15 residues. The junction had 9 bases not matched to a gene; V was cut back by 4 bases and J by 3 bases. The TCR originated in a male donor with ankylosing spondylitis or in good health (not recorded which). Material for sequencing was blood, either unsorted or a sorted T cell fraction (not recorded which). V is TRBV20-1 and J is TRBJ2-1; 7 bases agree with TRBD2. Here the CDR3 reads CSATEPAGHYNEQFF. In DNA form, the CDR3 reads TGCAGTGCTACCGAACCAGCGGGGCACTACAATGAGCAGTTCTTC.